These T cell receptor beta chains were read from a single sample in a study of blood T cells in healthy people across ages. TCRdb re-called the 5' RACE reads through MiXCR, storing one row per CDR3 protein. The sample shows fewer than 2,000,000 distinct CDR3 sequences, about 39% of them seen only once. The specimen was blood. The origin of the receptors is a human donor in good health. Both conserved end residues are part of each CDR3. Fields, in order: V gene, clone size, D gene, J gene, CDR3 protein, CDR3 DNA. A D gene is named only where the DNA matches it firmly. Not all rows give a size; the values are once, few, many and, for expanded clones, a class.

TRBV29-1,few,-,TRBJ1-1,CSVSNTRQSYMNTEAFF,TGCAGCGTTTCAAACACAAGACAGAGTTACATGAACACTGAAGCTTTCTTT
TRBV5-1,-,-,TRBJ2-7,CASSLGQSLQYF,TGCGCCAGCAGCTTGGGACAATCCCTGCAGTACTTC
TRBV11-1,-,-,TRBJ2-1,CASSYRLNTHEQFF,TGTGCCAGCAGCTACCGATTGAACACCCATGAGCAGTTCTTC
TRBV10-3,few,-,TRBJ2-7,CAISESPPGSEQYF,TGTGCCATCAGTGAGTCTCCCCCGGGTTCAGAGCAGTACTTC
TRBV18,-,-,TRBJ2-7,CASSISGFEQYF,TGTGCCAGCTCTATCTCCGGGTTCGAGCAGTACTTC
TRBV11-2,few,-,TRBJ1-6,CASSLTAGTPDSPLHF,TGTGCCAGCAGCCTCACCGCCGGGACACCGGATTCACCCCTCCACTTT
TRBV29-1,few,-,TRBJ2-7,CSVKWTGTYEQYF,TGCAGCGTAAAATGGACGGGAACTTACGAGCAGTACTTC
TRBV5-5,-,-,TRBJ1-2,CASSLATDWGYTF,TGTGCCAGCAGCTTGGCGACGGATTGGGGCTACACCTTC
TRBV28,once,-,TRBJ2-5,CAGQNRRTQETQYF,TGTGCCGGTCAAAACCGGCGGACTCAAGAGACCCAGTACTTC
TRBV12-5,-,-,TRBJ1-1,CASGFSQGYRNTEAFF,TGTGCTAGTGGTTTTAGTCAGGGCTATAGGAACACTGAAGCTTTCTTT
TRBV9,few,TRBD2,TRBJ2-1,CAGSSGGYWDEQFF,TGTGCCGGTAGTAGCGGGGGGTATTGGGATGAGCAGTTCTTC
TRBV28,few,TRBD1,TRBJ1-6,CASRSGDRDNSPLHF,TGTGCCAGCAGATCGGGAGACAGGGATAATTCACCCCTCCACTTT
TRBV14,-,TRBD1,TRBJ1-2,CASSQNLGDRGPGYTF,TGTGCCAGCAGCCAAAACCTAGGGGACAGGGGCCCTGGCTACACCTTC
TRBV27,-,-,TRBJ1-5,CASSLSLGSNQPQHF,TGTGCCAGCAGTTTATCCTTGGGTAGCAATCAGCCCCAGCATTTT
TRBV5-6,-,-,TRBJ2-5,CASSHRDFPREQYF,TGTGCCAGCAGCCATCGCGATTTTCCTAGGGAGCAGTACTTC
TRBV5-1,many,TRBD1,TRBJ2-5,CASSLGQGRETQYF,TGCGCCAGCAGCCTAGGACAGGGTCGGGAGACCCAGTACTTC
TRBV6-6,few,-,TRBJ1-5,CASSVQNSNQPQHF,TGTGCCAGCAGTGTACAGAATAGCAATCAGCCCCAGCATTTT
TRBV7-6,-,TRBD2,TRBJ2-7,CASSPNSLAGEQYF,TGTGCCAGCAGCCCAAACTCACTAGCGGGCGAGCAGTACTTC
TRBV4-2,few,-,TRBJ2-3,CASSQEDNREGTSTDTQYF,TGTGCCAGCAGCCAAGAAGATAACAGGGAAGGGACTAGCACAGATACGCAGTATTTT
TRBV20-1,many,-,TRBJ2-7,CSARPGGDSYEQYF,TGCAGTGCTAGGCCTGGGGGTGATTCCTACGAGCAGTACTTC
TRBV7-2,-,-,TRBJ1-2,CASSRSHGGGGLANYGYTF,TGTGCCAGCAGCAGGAGTCACGGGGGCGGGGGTCTCGCTAACTATGGCTACACCTTC
TRBV28,once,TRBD2,TRBJ2-1,CANSLTGGGEYNEQFF,TGTGCCAACAGTTTAACGGGAGGGGGAGAGTACAATGAGCAGTTCTTC
TRBV12-3/TRBV12-4,-,-,TRBJ2-3,CAAGLATPDTQYF,TGTGCCGCGGGGCTTGCCACCCCCGATACGCAGTATTTT
TRBV20-1,-,TRBD2,TRBJ2-1,CSATGLVFYSEQFF,TGCAGTGCAACGGGACTAGTCTTCTACAGTGAGCAGTTCTTC
TRBV6-2/TRBV6-3,few,-,TRBJ2-2,CASKAGGNTGELFF,TGTGCCAGCAAGGCAGGCGGGAACACCGGGGAGCTGTTTTTT
TRBV5-6,few,-,TRBJ2-7,CASSVTRVSYEQYF,TGTGCCAGCAGCGTTACCCGGGTATCCTACGAGCAGTACTTC
TRBV4-1,many,TRBD2,TRBJ2-1,CASSQGPTSGAGYNEQFF,TGCGCCAGCAGCCAAGGACCGACTAGCGGGGCAGGTTACAATGAGCAGTTCTTC
TRBV13,few,TRBD1,TRBJ1-1,CASSEQQGVETEAFF,TGTGCCAGCAGCGAACAACAGGGGGTCGAGACTGAAGCTTTCTTT
TRBV5-6,few,-,TRBJ2-1,CASTMGVSYNEQFF,TGTGCCAGCACCATGGGGGTCTCCTACAATGAGCAGTTCTTC
TRBV7-3,-,-,TRBJ2-5,CASSLGTKETQYF,TGTGCCAGCAGCTTGGGAACGAAGGAGACCCAGTACTTC
TRBV9,-,TRBD2,TRBJ2-5,CASSVGSPSGYQETQYF,TGTGCCAGCAGCGTAGGGTCCCCTAGCGGGTACCAAGAGACCCAGTACTTC
TRBV20-1,-,-,TRBJ1-1,CSAPTETEAFF,TGCAGTGCGCCGACAGAGACTGAAGCTTTCTTT
TRBV20-1,-,TRBD1,TRBJ2-1,CSAQDRGFNNEQFF,TGCAGTGCTCAGGACAGGGGGTTTAACAATGAGCAGTTCTTC
TRBV9,-,TRBD2,TRBJ2-1,CASSVVLAGYNEQFF,TGTGCCAGCAGCGTAGTCCTAGCGGGGTACAATGAGCAGTTCTTC
TRBV7-6,-,TRBD1,TRBJ1-1,CASSSVPGTDAFF,TGTGCCAGCAGCTCCGTCCCCGGGACAGACGCTTTCTTT
TRBV5-1,-,-,TRBJ2-3,CASSLEAPPTSQYF,TGCGCCAGCAGCTTGGAGGCCCCCCCGACTTCGCAGTATTTT
TRBV27,few,TRBD2,TRBJ2-1,CASSLFGGRGGSYNEQFF,TGTGCCAGCAGTTTATTCGGGGGGCGGGGGGGATCCTACAATGAGCAGTTCTTC
TRBV25-1,-,-,TRBJ2-3,CASSDRQEITDTQYF,TGTGCCAGCAGTGATAGACAGGAAATCACAGATACGCAGTATTTT
TRBV2,-,-,TRBJ2-7,CASSERGAGYEQYF,TGTGCCAGCAGTGAAAGAGGGGCGGGCTACGAGCAGTACTTC
TRBV27,-,-,TRBJ1-6,CASSLSQGPSSYNSPLHF,TGTGCCAGCAGTTTATCGCAGGGACCGAGCTCCTATAATTCACCCCTCCACTTT
TRBV29-1,few,-,TRBJ1-1,CSVPASSGTEAFF,TGCAGCGTCCCCGCGTCCTCGGGCACTGAAGCTTTCTTT
TRBV9,-,-,TRBJ2-2,CASSGTKDGGELFF,TGTGCCAGCAGCGGGACTAAGGACGGGGGGGAGCTGTTTTTT
TRBV6-2/TRBV6-3,many,-,TRBJ2-3,CASSYRRVDTQYF,TGTGCCAGCAGTTACCGAAGGGTGGATACGCAGTATTTT
TRBV5-5,-,-,TRBJ1-2,CASSSTQVSNYGYTF,TGTGCCAGCAGCTCTACTCAGGTCAGCAACTATGGCTACACCTTC
TRBV15,-,-,TRBJ1-2,CATSRDYRLIYGYTF,TGTGCCACCAGCAGAGATTACAGGCTGATCTATGGCTACACCTTC
TRBV6-1,few,-,TRBJ2-7,CASSELGGGYEQYF,TGTGCCAGCAGTGAACTCGGGGGCGGTTACGAGCAGTACTTC
TRBV7-2,few,TRBD2,TRBJ2-7,CASRPPGGKAYEQYF,TGTGCCAGCAGACCTCCGGGGGGAAAGGCGTACGAGCAGTACTTC
TRBV12-3/TRBV12-4,-,TRBD1,TRBJ2-3,CASSPDRGRTQYF,TGTGCCAGCAGTCCGGACAGGGGGAGGACGCAGTATTTT
TRBV6-6,few,-,TRBJ1-1,CASSYSLEVAEAFF,TGTGCCAGCAGTTACAGTCTTGAGGTTGCTGAAGCTTTCTTT
TRBV20-1,-,-,TRBJ1-2,CSADEDGYYGYTF,TGCAGTGCTGATGAAGACGGCTACTATGGCTACACCTTC
TRBV6-2/TRBV6-3,once,TRBD2,TRBJ2-1,CASTNSGAGGFNEQFF,TGTGCCAGCACCAACTCAGGGGCGGGGGGGTTTAATGAGCAGTTCTTC
TRBV15,-,TRBD1,TRBJ2-3,CATSSLTGAEADTQYF,TGTGCCACCAGCAGTCTGACAGGGGCGGAGGCAGATACGCAGTATTTT
TRBV27,-,-,TRBJ2-5,CASSWFGGETQYF,TGTGCCAGCAGTTGGTTTGGAGGAGAGACCCAGTACTTC
TRBV5-1,-,-,TRBJ2-1,CASRWGDSEQFF,TGCGCCAGCAGGTGGGGAGACAGCGAGCAGTTCTTC